Each of the 23 T cell receptor beta chains below was sequenced from the same sample in a study of T cells after posttransplantation cyclophosphamide. TCRdb's copy holds only in-frame clones and misses some; the assay was immunoSEQ multiplex PCR. The table has 45,000 to 65,000 clones, approximately 94% seen once. The sequencing input was PBMCs. These receptors all stem from a woman aged 25-40 years in good health and a related stem cell transplant donor.

This chain uses TRBV5-8 with TRBJ2-1; no clear D gene. Germline CDR1 is SGHTS and CDR2 is YDEGEE. V was pared by 2 bases and J by 5 bases, with 11 bases between. The CDR3 has 14 residues. The DNA for the CDR3 is TGTGCCAGCAGCTTAAGCCCCCCCAACAATGAGCAGTTCTTC. The encoded protein is CASSLSPPNNEQFF. Based on the CDR3 plus reference TRBV5-8 and TRBJ2-1, the full variable domain is EAGVTQSPTHLIKTRGQQATLRCSPISGHTSVYWYQQALGLGLQFLLWYDEGEERNRGNFPPRFSGRQFPNYSSELNVNALELEDSALYLCASSLSPPNNEQFFGPGTRLTVL.

The CDR3 sequence: CASSLAQYSEQYF. The DNA for the CDR3 is TGTGCCAGCAGCTTAGCGCAGTATTCCGAGCAGTACTTC. The chain recombines TRBV7-2 with TRBJ2-7, with D unclear. The V end lost 0 bases, the J end lost 6 bases, and 9 bases lay between the germline ends. The CDR3 totals 13 residues. Germline V lookup: CDR1 SGHTA, CDR2 FQGNSA.

The chain combines TRBV7-9 with TRBJ2-2, with 9 bases that match TRBD1. Germline V gives CDR1 SEHNR, CDR2 FQNEAQ (reference sequence). J gave up 4 bases and V 2 bases, and 8 bases lay outside the gene matches. CDR3 length: 17 amino acids. CDR3 DNA sequence: TGTGCCAGCAGCTTAACCCCGGGACAGGGTCTCACCGGGGAGCTGTTTTTT. Encoded protein: CASSLTPGQGLTGELFF.

The chain couples TRBV6-1 to TRBJ1-3; no reliable D call. The CDR3 loop spans 14 amino acids. Germline V lookup: CDR1 MNHNS, CDR2 SASEGT. V was shortened by 1 base and J by 0 bases, with 4 bases between the two germline ends. As DNA, the CDR3 is TGTGCCAGCAGTGAAGGAGGCTCTGGAAACACCATATATTTT. Its translation: CASSEGGSGNTIYF.

CDR3 residues: CATSRDRGETQYF. In DNA, the CDR3 is TGTGCCACCAGCAGAGATAGGGGAGAGACCCAGTACTTC. V is TRBV15 and J is TRBJ2-5; weak D call: TRBD1 (5 bases). CDR3 length equals 13 residues. Germline V gene sequence: CDR1 LNHNV, CDR2 YYDKDF (reference sequence). V shed 0 bases and J shed 4 bases, with 6 bases lying between them.

This clone was counted once. The genes are TRBV11-2 and TRBJ2-7; TRBD2 agrees at 11 bases. The CDR3 spans 16 residues. In germline, CDR1 is SGHAT, CDR2 FQNNGV. Losses at the gene ends were 5 bases for V and 3 bases for J; bases not matched to a gene: 9. The DNA for the CDR3 is TGTGCCAGCAGCATTATCGGGACTAGCGGCCTCTACGAGCAGTACTTC. It encodes CASSIIGTSGLYEQYF.

The chain combines TRBV4-2 with TRBJ1-2, with D unresolved. V lost 1 base and J 1 base, leaving 7 bases between the germline ends. The CDR3 runs 14 residues. Germline-derived CDR1 and CDR2 are LGHNA and YNFKEQ. The CDR3, as DNA: TGTGCCAGCAGCCAAGGAACGGGTAACTATGGCTACACCTTC. Translated, it gives CASSQGTGNYGYTF.

This clone was picked up a small number of times. The chain couples TRBV6-1 to TRBJ1-3; 8 bases fit TRBD1. Germline CDR1 is MNHNS and CDR2 is SASEGT. Losses at the gene ends were 8 bases for V and 2 bases for J; bases not matched to a gene: 5. This CDR3 has 14 residues. CDR3 bases: TGTGCCAGCTATACAGGGGGAGCTGGAAACACCATATATTTT. It is translated as CASYTGGAGNTIYF.

The chain recombines TRBV19 with TRBJ2-6; D call uncertain. Trimming removed 11 bases at V and 4 bases at J, with 12 bases between. Per germline, CDR1 LNHDA and CDR2 SQIVND (reference sequence). This CDR3 is 13 amino acids long. The CDR3 region has the DNA TGTGCCGCGTCCCTGCTCGGGGCCAACGTCCTGACTTTC. It codes for CAASLLGANVLTF.

The chain combines TRBV6-5 with TRBJ1-4; D is undetermined. CDR1 is MNHEY, CDR2 SVGAGI, per germline. The CDR3 has 14 residues. Between the trimmed V and J ends, which lost 4 bases and 7 bases, there was a span of 13 bases. CDR3 DNA: TGTGCCAGCAGTTCCCGTGGTTCGGGTGAAAAACTGTTTTTT. It translates to CASSSRGSGEKLFF.

The chain has TRBV11-1 and TRBJ2-2; a weak D match, TRBD2 (5 bases). Germline CDR1 and CDR2: SGHAT and FQDESV (reference sequence). This CDR3 is 15 amino acids long. V was trimmed by 9 bases and J by 7 bases, leaving 21 bases between them. This chain's CDR3 is CASARERAVDGELFF. CDR3 nucleotide sequence: TGTGCCAGTGCGAGGGAAAGGGCCGTGGACGGGGAGCTGTTTTTT.

This sequence joins TRBV30 and TRBJ1-4; no definite D call. The V and J ends lost 5 bases and 5 bases respectively, with 12 bases between them. The germline CDR1 and CDR2 sequences are GTSNPN and SVGIG (reference sequence). The CDR3 length is 13 residues. The CDR3 DNA follows: TGTGCCTGGCGCCTCAGTCAAAATGAAAAACTGTTTTTT. It codes for CAWRLSQNEKLFF.

The genes are TRBV2 and TRBJ2-3; TRBD1 matches at 8 bases. Germline CDR1 and CDR2: SNHLY and FYNNEI. The J segment lost 3 bases and the V segment lost 4 bases, leaving 6 bases of the junction unmatched. The CDR3 is 15 residues long. The CDR3 loop is CASSGDRRGTDTQYF. As DNA, the CDR3 is TGTGCCAGCAGTGGGGACAGGCGCGGTACAGATACGCAGTATTTT.

The rearrangement joins TRBV19 to TRBJ2-1; D is perhaps TRBD2 (5 bases). Per the germline V gene, CDR1 is LNHDA and CDR2 is SQIVND (reference sequence). Trimming removed 6 bases at V and 10 bases at J, with 16 bases between. The CDR3 totals 13 residues. The CDR3 sequence: CASSPSGLREQFF. In nucleotides, the CDR3 is TGTGCCAGTAGCCCCAGCGGACTCAGGGAGCAGTTCTTC.

This clone was seen once. CDR3 residues: CASSLGGRDTEAFF. CDR3 sequence (DNA): TGTGCCAGCAGCTTGGGGGGGAGGGACACTGAAGCTTTCTTT. The rearrangement joins TRBV5-4 to TRBJ1-1, with D possibly matching TRBD1 (5 bases). Germline loops: CDR1 SGHNT, CDR2 YYREEE (reference sequence). This CDR3 comprises 14 residues. Trimming left V 0 bases short and J 3 bases short, with 9 bases between.

V gene TRBV28 combines with J gene TRBJ1-5; 8 positions match TRBD1. Germline loops: CDR1 MDHEN, CDR2 SYDVKM. This CDR3 is 13 amino acids long. V was pared by 5 bases and J by 13 bases, with 10 bases of the junction left unmatched. CDR3 DNA sequence: TGTGCCAGCAGTACTCTCGGGACAGGACCTCAGCATTTT. Its protein is CASSTLGTGPQHF.

The CDR3 DNA sequence: TGCGCCAGCAAAAGCGACCCCGCCGACGGCTATGGCTACACCTTC. Protein: CASKSDPADGYGYTF. The rearrangement uses TRBV4-3 and TRBJ1-2; D is undetermined. Per the germline V gene, CDR1 is LGHNA and CDR2 is YSLEER. The CDR3 covers 15 residues. V was pared by 7 bases and J by 4 bases, with 19 bases between.

The chain links TRBV19 to TRBJ1-1, with D possibly matching TRBD1 (6 bases). Germline V CDR1 and CDR2: LNHDA, SQIVND (reference sequence). V lost 8 bases and J lost 4, with 14 bases in between. The CDR3 contains 13 residues. The CDR3 is CASGKGGATEAFF. In DNA, the CDR3 is TGTGCCAGTGGGAAGGGGGGGGCCACTGAAGCTTTCTTT.

This sequence joins TRBV4-2 and TRBJ2-7; a weak D match, TRBD1 (6 bases). CDR1 and CDR2 from the germline V gene are LGHNA and YNFKEQ. The CDR3 totals 15 residues. Trimming left V 0 bases short and J 4 bases short, with 13 bases between. Here the CDR3 DNA reads TGTGCCAGCAGCCAAGATGCTGGGGACAAATACGAGCAGTACTTC. It yields the protein CASSQDAGDKYEQYF.

The chain is built from TRBV11-2 and TRBJ1-6; D unclear. Deletions cut 0 bases from V and 8 bases from J, with 8 bases between. This CDR3 comprises 14 residues. The V gene's germline CDR1 is SGHAT and CDR2 FQNNGV. The CDR3 coding sequence is TGTGCCAGCAGCTTAGATCGGTTCGATTCACCCCTCCACTTT. Its translation: CASSLDRFDSPLHF.

This chain connects TRBV4-3 to TRBJ1-2; possibly TRBD1 for D (5 bases). Germline assignment: CDR1 LGHNA and CDR2 YSLEER. V gave up 0 bases and J gave up 4 bases, with 12 bases separating them. The CDR3 extends over 15 amino acids. The CDR3 DNA sequence: TGCGCCAGCAGCCAAGATTGGGGGGAAGCCTATGGCTACACCTTC. Translated, it gives CASSQDWGEAYGYTF.

CDR3: CASSSAGGLPTQYF. The CDR3 nucleotides are TGTGCCAGCAGCTCGGCCGGGGGGCTTCCTACGCAGTATTTT. This chain connects TRBV5-5 to TRBJ2-3; weak D call: TRBD2 (7 bases). Germline V lookup: CDR1 SGHKS, CDR2 YYEKEE (reference sequence). The CDR3 is 14 residues long. Trimming left V 3 bases short and J 8 bases short, with 16 bases between.

The gene calls are TRBV28 and TRBJ2-7; 10 bases agree with TRBD1. CDR1 and CDR2 from the germline V gene are MDHEN and SYDVKM. The CDR3 sequence is 17 residues long. Unmatched junction bases numbered 15, after V lost 6 bases and J lost 4 bases. CDR3 DNA: TGTGCCAGCAGCTCACCGGGACAGGGGTTGCTGGGGTACGAGCAGTACTTC. Its translation is CASSSPGQGLLGYEQYF.